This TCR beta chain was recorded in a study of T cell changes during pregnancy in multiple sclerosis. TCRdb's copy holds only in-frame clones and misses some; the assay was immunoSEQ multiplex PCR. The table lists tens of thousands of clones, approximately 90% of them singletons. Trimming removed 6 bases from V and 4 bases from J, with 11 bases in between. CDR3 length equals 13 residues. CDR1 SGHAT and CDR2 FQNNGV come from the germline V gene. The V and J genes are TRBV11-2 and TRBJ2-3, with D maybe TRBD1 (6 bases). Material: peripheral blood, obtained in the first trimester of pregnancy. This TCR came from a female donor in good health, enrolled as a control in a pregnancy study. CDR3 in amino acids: CASRVAGADTQYF. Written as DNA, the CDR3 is TGTGCCAGCAGAGTCGCAGGGGCAGATACGCAGTATTTT. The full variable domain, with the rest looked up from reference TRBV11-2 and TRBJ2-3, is EAGVAQSPRYKIIEKRQSVAFWCNPISGHATLYWYQQILGQGPKLLIQFQNNGVVDDSQLPKDRFSAERLKGVDSTLKIQPAKLEDSAVYLCASRVAGADTQYFGPGTRLTVL.